This T cell receptor (beta chain) was recovered during a study of Ad26.COV2.S vaccination and SARS-CoV-2 variants. Findings and limits, study-wide: Similar non-spike TCR breadth was observed in recipients of vaccine and of placebo.

Profiling relied on immunoSEQ multiplex PCR, and the TCRdb table lists in-frame clones only, not all of them. Of hundreds of thousands of clones in the sample, roughly 81% were seen once. About this clone itself: Its antigen is unknown.

Treatment meaning: some 20 received Ad26.COV2.S at low or high dose, single or two shots; roughly five received placebo; per-sample allocation not given. It was on day 63 after the first vaccine or placebo injection that samples were taken. The specimen comprised peripheral blood, sampled in a trial of Ad26.COV2.S vaccine versus placebo. The source is a person aged 18-65 years who received the Ad26.COV2.S COVID-19 vaccine or a placebo.

This CDR3 is CASTSATGARAGANVLTF. In DNA, the CDR3 is TGTGCCAGCACCTCTGCAACAGGGGCCCGCGCTGGGGCCAACGTCCTGACTTTC. The rearrangement links TRBV5-4 to TRBJ2-6; the match to TRBD1 covers 7 bases. J was trimmed by 2 bases and V by 6 bases; bases with no gene match: 14. The CDR3 runs to 18 residues. The germline CDR1 and CDR2 sequences are SGHNT and YYREEE (reference sequence). Using reference TRBV5-4 and TRBJ2-6 for the parts outside the CDR3, the full variable domain is ETGVTQSPTHLIKTRGQQVTLRCSSQSGHNTVSWYQQALGQGPQFIFQYYREEENGRGNFPPRFSGLQFPNYSSELNVNALELDDSALYLCASTSATGARAGANVLTFGAGSRLTVL.